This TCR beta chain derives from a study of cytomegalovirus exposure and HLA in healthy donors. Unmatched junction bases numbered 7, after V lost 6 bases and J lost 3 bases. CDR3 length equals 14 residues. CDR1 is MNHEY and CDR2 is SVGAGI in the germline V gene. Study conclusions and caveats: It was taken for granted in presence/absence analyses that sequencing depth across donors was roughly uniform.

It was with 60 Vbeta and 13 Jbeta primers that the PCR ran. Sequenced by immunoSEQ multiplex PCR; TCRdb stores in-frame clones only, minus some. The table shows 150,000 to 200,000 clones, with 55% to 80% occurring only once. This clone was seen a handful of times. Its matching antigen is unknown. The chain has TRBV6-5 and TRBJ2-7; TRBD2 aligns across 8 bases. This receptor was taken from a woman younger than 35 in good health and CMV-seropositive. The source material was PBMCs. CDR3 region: CASSSGGQLYEQYF. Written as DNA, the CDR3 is TGTGCCAGCAGCTCGGGGGGGCAGCTCTACGAGCAGTACTTC.